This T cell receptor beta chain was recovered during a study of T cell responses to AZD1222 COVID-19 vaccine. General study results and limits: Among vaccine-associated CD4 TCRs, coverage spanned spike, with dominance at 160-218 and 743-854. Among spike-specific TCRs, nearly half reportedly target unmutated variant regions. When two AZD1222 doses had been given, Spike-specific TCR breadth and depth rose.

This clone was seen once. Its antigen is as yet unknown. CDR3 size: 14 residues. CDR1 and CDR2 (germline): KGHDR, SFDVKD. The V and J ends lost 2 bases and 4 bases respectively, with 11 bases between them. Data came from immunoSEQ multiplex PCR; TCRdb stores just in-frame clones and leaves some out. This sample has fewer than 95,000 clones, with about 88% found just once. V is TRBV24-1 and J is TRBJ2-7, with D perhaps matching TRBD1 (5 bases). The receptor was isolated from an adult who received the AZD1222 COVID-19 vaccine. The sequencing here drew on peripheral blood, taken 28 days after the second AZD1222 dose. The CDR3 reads CATSDSGRGYEQYF. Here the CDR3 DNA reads TGTGCCACCAGTGATTCAGGTAGGGGTTACGAGCAGTACTTC.